The rows below give T cell receptor beta chains drawn from one sample of a study of shared clonotypes between healthy human individuals. The protocol was immunoSEQ multiplex PCR, while the TCRdb copy is restricted to in-frame clones and leaves out a portion. The sample holds about 2.5 million clones; 92% are singletons and the top ten take 0.3% to 0.4%. Sample: naive CD4+ T cells from PBMCs. All receptors derive from a man aged 18-30 years in good health. Some clones in this sample may be carry-over from other donors' samples. Both conserved end residues are part of each CDR3. Clone size is given for some rows only: seen once, a few or many times, or a class if the clone is expanded.

abundance	v_gene	j_gene	CDR3aa
NA	TRBV4-1	TRBJ1-6	CASSQDRRSAYNSPLHF
NA	TRBV6-1	TRBJ2-5	CASSAVGETQYF
NA	TRBV18	TRBJ2-1	CASSLLGGHEQFF
NA	TRBV27	TRBJ2-3	CATGSGRAYTDTQYF
NA	TRBV15	TRBJ2-1	CATSRPGSEQFF
NA	TRBV28	TRBJ1-3	CASSLFSSGNTIYF
NA	TRBV2	TRBJ1-1	CASHNRGRTEAFF
NA	TRBV4-2	TRBJ1-2	CASSPGPTGVFVYYGYTF
NA	TRBV11-2	TRBJ2-4	CASSPLAGGGIQYF
NA	TRBV4-2	TRBJ2-2	CASSQESVGGRVTGELFF
NA	TRBV18	TRBJ1-1	CASSLDRPPLNTEAFF
NA	TRBV30	TRBJ2-5	CAWSVVPVGETQYF
NA	TRBV5-1	TRBJ1-1	CASSTGTGVKNTEAFF
NA	TRBV28	TRBJ1-2	CASSRSLDYGYTF
NA	TRBV20-1	TRBJ1-2	CSAVRYGYTF
NA	TRBV28	TRBJ1-4	CASSSPPSGNEKLFF
NA	TRBV7-8	TRBJ1-3	CASSATGGLSGNTIYF
NA	TRBV10-2	TRBJ1-5	CASSEWGSGGQPQHF
NA	TRBV5-8	TRBJ1-2	CASSGQGTLNYGYTF
NA	TRBV4-1	TRBJ1-1	CASSQDKQGMVENTEAFF
NA	TRBV4-3	TRBJ2-1	CASSYLAGGPGNEQFF
NA	TRBV2	TRBJ1-3	CASRRWDNSGNTIYF
NA	TRBV28	TRBJ2-7	CASTKDSYEQYF
NA	TRBV30	TRBJ2-7	CAWKTGLGTYEQYF
NA	TRBV5-1	TRBJ1-5	CASSLGLNQPQHF
NA	TRBV5-1	TRBJ2-1	CASSLGTSGTNEQFF
once	TRBV6-5	TRBJ2-3	CASRPEAGTQYF
NA	TRBV7-2	TRBJ2-6	CASSFPVSGANVLTF
NA	TRBV4-3	TRBJ1-4	CASSQEWDFEKLFF
few	TRBV28	TRBJ1-4	CASRGRTNEKLFF
NA	TRBV6-5	TRBJ2-7	CASSYRLAGFSYEQYF
NA	TRBV30	TRBJ2-1	CAWSPNLVNEQFF
NA	TRBV2	TRBJ2-7	CASSVNRGSGEQYF
NA	TRBV6-1	TRBJ2-3	CASSESPGIDTQYF
NA	TRBV27	TRBJ2-1	CASSLSEREGNEQFF
NA	TRBV6-5	TRBJ2-4	CASSYSGRVAKNIQYF
NA	TRBV7-3	TRBJ1-1	CASSLSSDRAGSEAFF
NA	TRBV5-4	TRBJ1-2	CASSSPDRDDYGYTF
NA	TRBV25-1	TRBJ2-1	CASSESDGRGLYNEQFF
NA	TRBV6-6	TRBJ2-1	CASSYLLATSSNEQFF
NA	TRBV18	TRBJ2-7	CASSPGQADEQYF
NA	TRBV2	TRBJ1-1	CASSEQGNTEAFF
NA	TRBV5-1	TRBJ2-2	CASSLGLAGNTGELFF
NA	TRBV7-9	TRBJ2-1	CASSYFSGRENEQFF
NA	TRBV18	TRBJ2-7	CASSPGRGRHYEQYF
NA	TRBV4-2	TRBJ1-2	CASSQGVWDGYTF
NA	TRBV19	TRBJ1-5	CASSPWTGGQPQHF
NA	TRBV20-1	TRBJ1-2	CSAYRMGYTF
NA	TRBV6-4	TRBJ2-2	CASSPRQSNTGELFF
NA	TRBV30	TRBJ1-3	CAWSLSGTTGNTIYF
NA	TRBV11-2	TRBJ2-1	CASSLGLLKNEQFF
NA	TRBV19	TRBJ2-7	CASSPSGPRGEQYF
NA	TRBV4-1	TRBJ2-1	CASSQFTSGSYNEQFF